The 16 T cell receptor beta chains given below trace back to one sample, sequenced in a study of blood T cell repertoires in COVID-19. The table came from immunoSEQ multiplex PCR; TCRdb's copy has only in-frame clones and leaves some out. The repertoire consists of around 200,000 clones, with around nine tenths occurring once and the leading ten covering roughly 6.2%. The sequenced sample was peripheral blood. The source of these receptors is a man aged 55 to 70 who had recovered from COVID-19.

The chain couples TRBV10-3 to TRBJ2-7, with TRBD2 identical over 7 bases. The germline V gene encodes CDR1 ENHRY and CDR2 SYGVKD. CDR3 length: 13 amino acids. Losses at the gene ends were 9 bases for V and 6 bases for J; bases not matched to a gene: 11. CDR3 nucleotide sequence: TGTGCCATTGGCGAGTGGGAGGGCCGCGAGCAGTACTTC. It translates to CAIGEWEGREQYF.

The chain recombines TRBV5-6 with TRBJ2-2, with 14 nucleotides matching TRBD2. The CDR3 extends over 17 amino acids. V lost 4 bases to trimming and J lost 0 bases; unmatched junction nucleotides: 2. The germline V gene encodes CDR1 SGHDT and CDR2 YYEEEE. In DNA, the CDR3 is TGTGCCAGCAGCCGGGGACTAGCGGGAGCGAACACCGGGGAGCTGTTTTTT. Protein sequence: CASSRGLAGANTGELFF.

J is TRBJ2-7 and V is TRBV5-5, with D maybe TRBD1 (6 bases). The germline V gene encodes CDR1 SGHKS and CDR2 YYEKEE (reference sequence). This CDR3 has 15 amino acids. V dropped 1 base and J dropped 2 bases, with 13 bases sitting between them. CDR3 DNA: TGTGCCAGCAGCTTGTTGCCCGGGACAACCTACGAGCAGTACTTC. The encoded protein is CASSLLPGTTYEQYF.

The chain recombines TRBV12-3 or TRBV12-4 with TRBJ1-3, with D unresolved. The CDR3 runs 11 residues. V was clipped by 6 bases and J by 6 bases, with 6 bases between them. The CDR3 coding sequence is TGTGCCAGCAGCTCCTCAAACACCATATATTTT. It yields the protein CASSSSNTIYF.

The chain links TRBV4-2 to TRBJ1-1; D might be TRBD1 (5 bases). CDR1 and CDR2 (germline): LGHNA, YNFKEQ. This CDR3 comprises 15 residues. V lost 3 bases and J 5 bases, leaving 16 bases between the germline ends. The CDR3 nucleotides are TGTGCCAGCAGCCACGTAGGGGAGGGACCGACTGAAGCTTTCTTT. Translated, it gives CASSHVGEGPTEAFF.

V is TRBV7-9 and J is TRBJ1-1; 8 bases line up with TRBD1. Trimming removed 5 bases from V and 4 bases from J; junction bases left unmatched: 6. The germline V gene encodes CDR1 SEHNR and CDR2 FQNEAQ (reference sequence). The CDR3 is 14 amino acids. The CDR3 loop reads CASSGPGGSTEAFF. In nucleotides, the CDR3 is TGTGCCAGCAGCGGCCCAGGGGGCTCCACTGAAGCTTTCTTT.

About this clone: Sequence at one end of the junction differs from germline and may be a read error. The J gene is TRBJ1-5, the V gene TRBV2; 8 bases fit TRBD1. The CDR3 consists of 16 residues. Germline V gene sequence: CDR1 SNHLY, CDR2 FYNNEI. The CDR3 DNA reads TGTGCCAGTAGTGGAGGGACAGGCAGGGGCCATCAGCCCCAGCATTTT. The encoded protein is CASSGGTGRGHQPQHF.

The chain combines TRBV30 with TRBJ2-1, with 11 bases identical to TRBD2. CDR1 and CDR2 from the germline V gene are GTSNPN and SVGIG (reference sequence). The V segment lost 4 bases and the J segment 12 bases; nucleotides outside the gene matches: 11. This CDR3 has 14 amino acids. CDR3 amino acids: CAWTGTSGGMVQFF. DNA for the CDR3: TGTGCCTGGACCGGGACTAGCGGTGGGATGGTGCAGTTCTTC.

This clone came up once. The genes are TRBV5-6 and TRBJ2-7; D might be TRBD1 (6 bases). The CDR3 runs to 13 residues. Per germline, CDR1 SGHDT and CDR2 YYEEEE. The ends were cut back, 9 bases at V and 4 bases at J, with 17 bases in the middle. The CDR3 bases are TGTGCCACCGCCCGGGGTCAGGGGTACGAGCAGTACTTC. Translation: CATARGQGYEQYF.

The chain employs TRBV11-2 and TRBJ2-5, with TRBD2 matching 7 bases. This CDR3 contains 13 residues. Per germline, CDR1 SGHAT and CDR2 FQNNGV. Germline trimming cut 5 bases from V and 3 bases from J; bases unmatched to any gene: 3. CDR3 sequence: CASSVRGEETQYF. The DNA for the CDR3 is TGTGCCAGCAGCGTTCGGGGGGAAGAGACCCAGTACTTC.

V usage is TRBV10-3 and J usage is TRBJ2-3, with D possibly TRBD1 on 6 matching bases. The CDR3 extends over 14 amino acids. V lost 3 bases and J 3 bases, leaving 10 bases between the germline ends. Germline V gives CDR1 ENHRY, CDR2 SYGVKD. CDR3 in amino acids: CAISETGQTDTQYF. The DNA for the CDR3 is TGTGCCATCAGTGAAACGGGACAAACAGATACGCAGTATTTT.

This chain links TRBV12-3 or TRBV12-4 with TRBJ2-2, with a tentative D call TRBD2 (5 bases). The CDR3 totals 13 residues. Trimming left V 6 bases short and J 5 bases short, with 10 bases between. CDR3 in amino acids: CASSLQRTGELFF. The CDR3 DNA sequence: TGTGCCAGCAGCCTTCAGCGGACCGGGGAGCTGTTTTTT.

The chain recombines TRBV7-6 with TRBJ1-1; TRBD1 aligns across 7 bases. This CDR3 is 14 amino acids long. CDR1 and CDR2 (germline): SGHVS, FNYEAQ. V gave up 2 bases and J gave up 5 bases; unmatched junction bases: 5. The CDR3 sequence is CASSLFTGETEAFF. The DNA of the CDR3 is TGTGCCAGCAGCTTATTTACAGGGGAGACTGAAGCTTTCTTT.

This clone was detected ten times or more. The chain joins TRBV4-2 to TRBJ2-7; D is perhaps TRBD2 (5 bases). The V gene's germline CDR1 is LGHNA and CDR2 YNFKEQ. V lost 0 bases and J 4 bases, leaving 7 bases between the germline ends. CDR3 size: 13 residues. The CDR3 DNA reads TGTGCCAGCAGCCAAGAAGGAGGTTACGAGCAGTACTTC. Translating gives CASSQEGGYEQYF.

The chain is built from TRBV7-3 and TRBJ2-3; D may be TRBD2 (6 bases). V was cut by 0 bases and J by 5 bases, with 12 bases left in between. Germline loops: CDR1 SGHTA, CDR2 FQGTGA. This CDR3 comprises 15 residues. In DNA form, the CDR3 reads TGTGCCAGCAGCTTAACGGAGGGCCTAGGAGATACGCAGTATTTT. Translating it yields CASSLTEGLGDTQYF.

In this sample, this clone turned up once. The chain employs TRBV11-3 and TRBJ2-1, with D possibly matching TRBD1 (6 bases). Trimming took off 0 bases at V and 10 bases at J, with 25 bases between the two ends. The CDR3 extends over 18 amino acids. Looked up from germline, CDR1 is SGHNT and CDR2 is YENEEA. CDR3 bases: TGTGCCAGCAGCTTAGAGCAAGCCGGGACCCAGGGGATAGGAGAGCAGTTCTTC. Translating gives CASSLEQAGTQGIGEQFF.